This T cell receptor (beta chain) comes out of a study of human T cells and chemical hapten exposure. This clonotype was observed a few times. What it recognizes is unknown. Notes on the study in general: A positive correlation with patch test score was found for PT1 expanded TCR counts. Donors' alopecia may make their immune response differ from healthy people's.

The time point is: patch test 1, 2 weeks after DPC sensitization. Treatment specified: therapeutic diphenylcyclopropenone sensitization with weekly scalp DPC. Participating donors were patients with alopecia, aged 18 to 70 years, considered appropriate candidates for DPC. V was clipped by 3 bases and J by 7 bases, with 14 bases between them. The CDR3 extends over 14 amino acids. Germline V lookup: CDR1 SGDLS, CDR2 YYNGEE. The library gave individual cDNA molecules unique molecular identifiers. One entry per CDR3 protein, called by TCRdb with MiXCR from the RACE reads. The data contain some 380,000 distinct CDR3 sequences, more than 4.5% of them singletons.

This clonotype was obtained from a woman aged 50 to 65 with alopecia areata. Some clones in this sample may be carry-over from other donors' samples. The sequences come from whole blood, collected in connection with sensitization to the hapten diphenylcyclopropenone (DPC). The chain uses TRBV9 and TRBJ2-1; tentatively, D is TRBD1 or TRBD2 (5 bases each). The CDR3 loop reads CASSGSGTPNEQFF. Here the CDR3 DNA reads TGTGCCAGCAGCGGCTCTGGGACGCCGAATGAGCAGTTCTTC.